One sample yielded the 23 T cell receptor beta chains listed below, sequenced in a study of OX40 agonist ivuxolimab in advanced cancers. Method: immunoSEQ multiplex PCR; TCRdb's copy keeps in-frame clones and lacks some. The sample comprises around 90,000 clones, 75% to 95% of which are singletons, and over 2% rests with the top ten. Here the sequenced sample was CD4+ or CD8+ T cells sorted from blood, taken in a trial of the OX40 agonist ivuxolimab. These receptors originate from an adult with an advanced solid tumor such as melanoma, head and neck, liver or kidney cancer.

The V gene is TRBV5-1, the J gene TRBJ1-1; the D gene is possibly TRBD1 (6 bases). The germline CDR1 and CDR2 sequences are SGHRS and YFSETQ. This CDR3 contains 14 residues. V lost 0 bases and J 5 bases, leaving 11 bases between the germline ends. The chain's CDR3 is CASSLATRGTEAFF. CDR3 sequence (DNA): TGCGCCAGCAGCTTGGCTACTAGGGGGACTGAAGCTTTCTTT.

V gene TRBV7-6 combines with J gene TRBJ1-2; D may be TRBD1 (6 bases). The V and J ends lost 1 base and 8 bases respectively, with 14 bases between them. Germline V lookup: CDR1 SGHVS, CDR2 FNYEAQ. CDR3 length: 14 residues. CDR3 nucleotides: TGTGCCAGCAGCTTAGGGCCGGGGGACAAAGGCTACACCTTC. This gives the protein CASSLGPGDKGYTF.

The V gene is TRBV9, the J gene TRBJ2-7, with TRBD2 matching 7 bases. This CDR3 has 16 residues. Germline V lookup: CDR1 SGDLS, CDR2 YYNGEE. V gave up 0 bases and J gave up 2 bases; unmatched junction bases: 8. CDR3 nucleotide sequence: TGTGCCAGCAGCGTAGGGGAGGGCCAGCCTCCCTACGAGCAGTACTTC. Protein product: CASSVGEGQPPYEQYF.

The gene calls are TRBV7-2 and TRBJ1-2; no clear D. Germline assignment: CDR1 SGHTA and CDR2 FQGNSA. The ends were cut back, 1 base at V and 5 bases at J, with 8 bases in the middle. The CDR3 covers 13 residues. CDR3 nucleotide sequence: TGTGCCAGCAGCTTAGAGCTTTTTTATGGCTACACCTTC. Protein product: CASSLELFYGYTF.

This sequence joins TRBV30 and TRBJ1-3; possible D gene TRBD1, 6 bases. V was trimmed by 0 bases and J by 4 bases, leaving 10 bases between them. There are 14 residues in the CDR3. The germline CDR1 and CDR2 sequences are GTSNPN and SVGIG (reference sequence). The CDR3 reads CAWSVRGPGNTIYF. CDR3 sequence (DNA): TGTGCCTGGAGTGTTCGGGGGCCCGGAAACACCATATATTTT.

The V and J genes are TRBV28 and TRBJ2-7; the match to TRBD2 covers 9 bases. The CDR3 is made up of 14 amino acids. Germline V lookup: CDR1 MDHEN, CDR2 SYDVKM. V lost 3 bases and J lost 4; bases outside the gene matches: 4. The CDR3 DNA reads TGTGCCAGCAGTTTGCTAGCGGGATCTTACGAGCAGTACTTC. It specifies CASSLLAGSYEQYF.

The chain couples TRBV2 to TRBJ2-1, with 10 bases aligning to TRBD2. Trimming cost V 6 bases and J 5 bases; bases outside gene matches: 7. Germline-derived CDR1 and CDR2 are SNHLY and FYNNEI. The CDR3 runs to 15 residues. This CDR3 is CASSEPGLADNEQFF. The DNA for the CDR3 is TGTGCCAGCAGCGAACCTGGACTAGCGGACAATGAGCAGTTCTTC.

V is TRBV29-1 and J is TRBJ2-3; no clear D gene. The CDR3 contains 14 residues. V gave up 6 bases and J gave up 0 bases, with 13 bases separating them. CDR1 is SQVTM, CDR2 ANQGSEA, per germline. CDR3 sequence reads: CSVGLRSSTDTQYF. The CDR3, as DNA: TGCAGCGTGGGGTTGCGCTCTAGCACAGATACGCAGTATTTT.

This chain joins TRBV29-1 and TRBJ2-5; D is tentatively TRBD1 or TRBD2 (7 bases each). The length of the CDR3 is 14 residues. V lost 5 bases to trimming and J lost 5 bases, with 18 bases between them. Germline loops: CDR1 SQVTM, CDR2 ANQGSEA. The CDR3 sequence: CSVRQGGILETQYF. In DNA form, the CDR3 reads TGCAGCGTTAGACAGGGAGGGATTCTGGAGACCCAGTACTTC.

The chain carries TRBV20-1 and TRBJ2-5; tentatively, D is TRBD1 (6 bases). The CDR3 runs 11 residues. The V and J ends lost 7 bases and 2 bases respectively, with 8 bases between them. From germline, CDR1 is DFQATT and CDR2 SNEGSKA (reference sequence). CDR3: CSGGQQETQYF. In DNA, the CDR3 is TGCAGTGGTGGACAGCAAGAGACCCAGTACTTC.

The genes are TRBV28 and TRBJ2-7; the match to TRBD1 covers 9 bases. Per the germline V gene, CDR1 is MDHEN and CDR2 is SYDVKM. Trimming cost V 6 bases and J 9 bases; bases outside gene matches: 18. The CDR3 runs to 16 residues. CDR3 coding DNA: TGTGCCAGCAGGCCTACATTGGGACAGGGTGCTCTGACGCAGTACTTC. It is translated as CASRPTLGQGALTQYF.

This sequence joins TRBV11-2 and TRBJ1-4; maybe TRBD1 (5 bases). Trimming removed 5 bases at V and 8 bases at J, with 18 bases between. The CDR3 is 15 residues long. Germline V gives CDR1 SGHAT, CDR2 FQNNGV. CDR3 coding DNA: TGTGCCAGCAGCCTATCACCGGGACGGAGAGAAAAACTGTTTTTT. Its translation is CASSLSPGRREKLFF.

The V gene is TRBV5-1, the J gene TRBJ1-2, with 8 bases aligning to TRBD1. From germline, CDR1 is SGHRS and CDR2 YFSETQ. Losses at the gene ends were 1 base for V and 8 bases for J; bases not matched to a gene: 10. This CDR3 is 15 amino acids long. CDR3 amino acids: CASSLFQGASRGYTF. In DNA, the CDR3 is TGCGCCAGCAGCTTGTTCCAGGGGGCATCGCGGGGCTACACCTTC.

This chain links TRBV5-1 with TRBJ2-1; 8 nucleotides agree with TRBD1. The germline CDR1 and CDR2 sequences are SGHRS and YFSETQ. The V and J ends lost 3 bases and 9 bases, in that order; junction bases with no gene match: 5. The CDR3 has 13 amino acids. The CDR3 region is CASSWTGSTEQFF. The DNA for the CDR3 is TGCGCCAGCAGCTGGACAGGGTCAACTGAGCAGTTCTTC.

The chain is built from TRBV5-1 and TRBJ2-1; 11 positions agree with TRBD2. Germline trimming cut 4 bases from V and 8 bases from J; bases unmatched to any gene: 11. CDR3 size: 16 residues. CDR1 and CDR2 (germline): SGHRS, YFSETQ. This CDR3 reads CASSALTSGATHEQFF. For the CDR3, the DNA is TGCGCCAGCAGCGCCTTGACTAGCGGGGCGACCCATGAGCAGTTCTTC. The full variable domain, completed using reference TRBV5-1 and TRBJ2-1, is KAGVTQTPRYLIKTRGQQVTLSCSPISGHRSVSWYQQTPGQGLQFLFEYFSETQRNKGNFPGRFSGRQFSNSRSEMNVSTLELGDSALYLCASSALTSGATHEQFFGPGTRLTVL.

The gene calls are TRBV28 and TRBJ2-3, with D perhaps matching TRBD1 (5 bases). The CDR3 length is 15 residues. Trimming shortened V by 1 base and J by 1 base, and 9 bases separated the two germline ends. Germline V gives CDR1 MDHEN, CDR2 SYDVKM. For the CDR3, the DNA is TGTGCCAGCAGTTTATTGGGGCCTCGCACAGATACGCAGTATTTT. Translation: CASSLLGPRTDTQYF.

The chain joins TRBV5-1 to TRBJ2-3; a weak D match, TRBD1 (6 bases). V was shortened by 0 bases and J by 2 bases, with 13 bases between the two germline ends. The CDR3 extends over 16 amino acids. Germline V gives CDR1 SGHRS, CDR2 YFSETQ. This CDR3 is CASSLAGGQLTDTQYF. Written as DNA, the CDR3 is TGCGCCAGCAGCTTGGCCGGAGGACAGCTCACAGATACGCAGTATTTT.

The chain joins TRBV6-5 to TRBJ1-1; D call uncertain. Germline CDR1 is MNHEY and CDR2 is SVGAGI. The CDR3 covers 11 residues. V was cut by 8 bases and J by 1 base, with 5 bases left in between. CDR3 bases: TGTGCCAGCGAGGGGAACACTGAAGCTTTCTTT. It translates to CASEGNTEAFF.

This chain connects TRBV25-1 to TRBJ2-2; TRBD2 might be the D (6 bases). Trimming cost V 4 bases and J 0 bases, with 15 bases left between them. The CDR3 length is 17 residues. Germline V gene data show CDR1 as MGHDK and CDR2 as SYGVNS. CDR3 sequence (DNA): TGTGCCAGCAGTGTAGGACTATTCTCACCGAACACCGGGGAGCTGTTTTTT. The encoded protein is CASSVGLFSPNTGELFF.

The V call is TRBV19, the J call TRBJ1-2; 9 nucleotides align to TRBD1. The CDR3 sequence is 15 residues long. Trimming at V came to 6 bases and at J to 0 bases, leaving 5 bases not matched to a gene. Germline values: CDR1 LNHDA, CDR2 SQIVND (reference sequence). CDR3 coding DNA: TGTGCCAGTAGCCCGGACAGGGGAGCTAACTATGGCTACACCTTC. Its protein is CASSPDRGANYGYTF.

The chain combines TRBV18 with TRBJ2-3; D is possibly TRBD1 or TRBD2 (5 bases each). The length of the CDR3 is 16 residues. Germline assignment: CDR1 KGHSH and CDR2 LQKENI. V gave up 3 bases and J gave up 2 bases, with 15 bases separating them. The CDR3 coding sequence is TGTGCCAGCTCACCCCCGGGACGCAGGGCCACAGATACGCAGTATTTT. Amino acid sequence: CASSPPGRRATDTQYF.

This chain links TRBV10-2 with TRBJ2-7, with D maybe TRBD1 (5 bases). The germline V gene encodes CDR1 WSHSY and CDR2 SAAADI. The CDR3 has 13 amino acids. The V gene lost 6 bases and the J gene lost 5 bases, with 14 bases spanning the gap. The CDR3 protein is CASRGQGSNEQYF. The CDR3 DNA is TGCGCCAGCAGAGGTCAGGGATCTAACGAGCAGTACTTC.

The CDR3 DNA follows: TGTGCCAGCAGCTTAGGGGGTAGACAGGGCCCTGAAGCTTTCTTT. Protein product: CASSLGGRQGPEAFF. The V and J genes are TRBV7-9 and TRBJ1-1, with 7 bases identical to TRBD1. Losses at the gene ends were 1 base for V and 6 bases for J; bases not matched to a gene: 8. Germline values: CDR1 SEHNR, CDR2 FQNEAQ (reference sequence). The CDR3 extends over 15 amino acids.